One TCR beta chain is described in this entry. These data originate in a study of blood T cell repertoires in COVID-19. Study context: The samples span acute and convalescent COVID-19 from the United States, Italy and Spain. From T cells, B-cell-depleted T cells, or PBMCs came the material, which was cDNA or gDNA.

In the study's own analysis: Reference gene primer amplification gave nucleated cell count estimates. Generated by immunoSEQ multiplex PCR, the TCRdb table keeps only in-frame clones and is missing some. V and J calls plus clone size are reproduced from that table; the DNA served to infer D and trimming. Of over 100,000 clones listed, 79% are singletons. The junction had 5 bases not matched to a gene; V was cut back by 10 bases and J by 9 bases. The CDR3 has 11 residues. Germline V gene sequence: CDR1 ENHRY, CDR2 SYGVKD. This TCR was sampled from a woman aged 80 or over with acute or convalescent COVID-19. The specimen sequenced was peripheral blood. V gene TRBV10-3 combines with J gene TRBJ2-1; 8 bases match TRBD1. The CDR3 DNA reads TGTGCCAGCTCCCAGGGGGCTGAGCAGTTCTTC. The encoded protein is CASSQGAEQFF.